This TCR beta chain was retrieved from a study of T cell clonality in common variable immunodeficiency. Method: immunoSEQ multiplex PCR; TCRdb's copy keeps in-frame clones and lacks some. In total the sample includes approximately 81,000 clones, none of them seen once. This clone was picked up many times. The read comes to an end 3 residues before the CDR3 does, leaving the germline J gene to fill in the end. The V segment lost 11 bases and the J segment 5 bases; nucleotides outside the gene matches: 8. Germline V CDR1 and CDR2: LNHDA, SQIVND (reference sequence). CDR3 length: 14 amino acids. The rearrangement links TRBV19 to TRBJ2-2, with 10 bases matching TRBD1. The receptor comes from a person aged 18-69 years in good health. The material sequenced was peripheral blood mononuclear cells. The CDR3 region is CASGTGARTGELFF. CDR3 bases read: TGTGCCTCCGGGACAGGGGCCAGGACCGGGGAG.